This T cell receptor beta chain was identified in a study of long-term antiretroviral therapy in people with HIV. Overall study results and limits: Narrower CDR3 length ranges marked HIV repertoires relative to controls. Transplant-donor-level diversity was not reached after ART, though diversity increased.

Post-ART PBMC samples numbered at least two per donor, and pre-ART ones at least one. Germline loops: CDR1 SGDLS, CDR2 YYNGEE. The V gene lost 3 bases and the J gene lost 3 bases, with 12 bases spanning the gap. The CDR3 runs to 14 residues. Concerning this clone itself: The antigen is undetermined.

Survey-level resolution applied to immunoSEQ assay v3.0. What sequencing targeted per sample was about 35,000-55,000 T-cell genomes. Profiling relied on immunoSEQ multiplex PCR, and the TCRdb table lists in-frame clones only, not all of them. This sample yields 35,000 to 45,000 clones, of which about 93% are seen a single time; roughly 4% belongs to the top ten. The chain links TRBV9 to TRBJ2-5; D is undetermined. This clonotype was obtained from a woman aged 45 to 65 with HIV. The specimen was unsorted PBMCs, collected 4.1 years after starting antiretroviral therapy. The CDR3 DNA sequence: TGTGCCAGCAGCGGGTTTTTAGCTAAAGAGACCCAGTACTTC. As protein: CASSGFLAKETQYF.